One and the same sample provided the 10 T cell receptor beta chains below, sequenced in a study of neurological immune-mediated disorders. TCRdb analysed the 5' RACE reads with MiXCR anew, one entry per CDR3 protein. The sample has around 78,000 distinct CDR3 sequences, 15% to 20% seen once; the top ten hold 15%. The source material was PBMCs. Receptor source: a woman aged 40-49 years in good health.

This clonotype was detected ten times or more. This chain joins TRBV20-1 and TRBJ1-3, with 9 bases matching TRBD1. From germline, CDR1 is DFQATT and CDR2 SNEGSKA (reference sequence). The CDR3 is 15 residues long. After removal of 4 bases from V and 0 bases from J, the junction contained 4 bases not matched to a gene. CDR3 sequence (DNA): TGCAGTGCTATGGGACAGGGAAGCTCTGGAAACACCATATATTTT. It codes for CSAMGQGSSGNTIYF.

There are a few counts of this clonotype. The chain joins TRBV5-5 to TRBJ2-1; 13 bases line up with TRBD2. CDR1 is SGHKS, CDR2 YYEKEE, per germline (reference sequence). The J segment lost 5 bases and the V segment lost 2 bases, leaving 4 bases of the junction unmatched. The CDR3 length is 16 residues. The CDR3 spells CASSFAGTSGNNEQFF. The CDR3 bases are TGTGCCAGCAGCTTCGCCGGGACTAGCGGGAACAATGAGCAGTTCTTC. Filled out from reference TRBV5-5 and TRBJ2-1, the complete variable domain reads DAGVTQSPTHLIKTRGQQVTLRCSPISGHKSVSWYQQVLGQGPQFIFQYYEKEERGRGNFPDRFSARQFPNYSSELNVNALLLGDSALYLCASSFAGTSGNNEQFFGPGTRLTVL.

The chain links TRBV5-6 to TRBJ1-1; maybe TRBD1 (6 bases). Trimming took 5 bases from V and 2 from J, leaving 16 bases between them. Germline CDR1 is SGHDT and CDR2 is YYEEEE. The CDR3 extends over 15 amino acids. The CDR3, as DNA: TGTGCCAGCAGAAGGACAGAGAGACTTAACACTGAAGCTTTCTTT. This codes for CASRRTERLNTEAFF. The variable domain in full, with the rest retrieved from reference TRBV5-6 and TRBJ1-1, is DAGVTQSPTHLIKTRGQQVTLRCSPKSGHDTVSWYQQALGQGPQFIFQYYEEEERQRGNFPDRFSGHQFPNYSSELNVNALLLGDSALYLCASRRTERLNTEAFFGQGTRLTVV.

This clonotype has at least ten counts. This chain joins TRBV7-2 and TRBJ2-7; possible D gene TRBD1, 5 bases. The CDR3 is made up of 14 amino acids. Germline V gene sequence: CDR1 SGHTA, CDR2 FQGNSA. V was shortened by 0 bases and J by 2 bases, with 8 bases between the two germline ends. The CDR3 nucleotides read TGTGCCAGCAGCTTAGCGGCAGGGCCCTACGAGCAGTACTTC. This encodes CASSLAAGPYEQYF.

This clonotype was counted many times. This chain links TRBV12-3 or TRBV12-4 with TRBJ2-4, with D maybe TRBD1 (5 bases). The V end was cut by 6 bases, the J end by 0 bases, with 9 bases between. The CDR3 length is 14 residues. The CDR3 sequence: CASSWGLAKNIQYF. In DNA form, the CDR3 reads TGTGCCAGCAGCTGGGGCTTAGCCAAAAACATTCAGTACTTC.

The table lists this clonotype with many counts. The V call is TRBV27, the J call TRBJ2-3; D is unresolved. This CDR3 has 17 amino acids. The V end was cut by 1 base, the J end by 0 bases, with 14 bases between. Germline V gene lookup returns CDR1 MNHEY and CDR2 SMNVEV (reference sequence). The CDR3 bases are TGTGCCAGCAGTTTATTTCCTGTCGCCGATAGCACAGATACGCAGTATTTT. Protein: CASSLFPVADSTDTQYF.

This clonotype was counted ten times or more. The gene calls are TRBV7-2 and TRBJ2-5, with TRBD2 identical over 9 bases. The V gene's germline CDR1 is SGHTA and CDR2 FQGNSA. The CDR3 covers 13 residues. Germline trimming cut 3 bases from V and 10 bases from J; bases unmatched to any gene: 6. CDR3 residues: CASSLGLARDQYF. The DNA of the CDR3 is TGTGCCAGCAGCTTGGGACTAGCCAGGGACCAGTACTTC.

This clonotype appeared many times. The rearrangement uses TRBV4-3 and TRBJ2-2; D ambiguous. V was trimmed by 0 bases and J by 6 bases, leaving 11 bases between them. This CDR3 is 15 amino acids long. The V gene's germline CDR1 is LGHNA and CDR2 YSLEER. The CDR3, as DNA: TGCGCCAGCAGCCAAGAAGGCCTAGGAGCCGGGGAGCTGTTTTTT. It encodes CASSQEGLGAGELFF.

At least ten counts were recorded for this clonotype. The gene calls are TRBV28 and TRBJ1-2; possibly TRBD1 for D (5 bases). The germline V gene encodes CDR1 MDHEN and CDR2 SYDVKM. Trimming took off 3 bases at V and 4 bases at J, with 15 bases between the two ends. The CDR3 sequence is 15 residues long. The DNA for the CDR3 is TGTGCCAGCAGTTTCCAAAGGGCAGGGAGCTATGGCTACACCTTC. Its protein is CASSFQRAGSYGYTF.

A word on this clonotype: A much bigger clone sits one base away, suggesting this may be a read error. CDR3 nucleotide sequence: TGCGCCAGCAGCACTAACAGCGACTCTGGAAACACCATATATTTT. This translates into CASSTNSDSGNTIYF. This chain joins TRBV5-1 and TRBJ1-3; D is unclear. This CDR3 is built from 15 residues. V lost 4 bases and J lost 0, with 11 bases in between. Germline CDR1 SGHRS, CDR2 YFSETQ.